This T cell receptor (beta chain) is drawn from a study of shared clonotypes between healthy human individuals. This CDR3 comprises 13 residues. Per the germline V gene, CDR1 is SEHNR and CDR2 is FQNEAQ (reference sequence). Trimming took 7 bases from V and 1 from J; bases not matched to a gene: 4. The method was immunoSEQ multiplex PCR; TCRdb's version includes in-frame clones alone and lacks a portion of them. The sample has around 100,000 clones, around 71% seen once. This clone was seen only a few times. Sequences were obtained from memory CD8+ T cells sorted from blood. Subset described: CD45RO+ cells pooled with CCR7-negative TemRA cells. The V call is TRBV7-9, the J call TRBJ2-7; 7 bases agree with TRBD1. The source is a woman in her twenties or thirties in good health. The CDR3 here is CASTGTASYEQYF. The CDR3 bases are TGTGCCAGCACTGGGACAGCGTCCTACGAGCAGTACTTC. Supplemented by reference TRBV7-9 and TRBJ2-7, the full variable domain reads DTGVSQNPRHKITKRGQNVTFRCDPISEHNRLYWYRQTLGQGPEFLTYFQNEAQLEKSRLLSDRFSAERPKGSFSTLEIQRTEQGDSAMYLCASTGTASYEQYFGPGTRLTVT.